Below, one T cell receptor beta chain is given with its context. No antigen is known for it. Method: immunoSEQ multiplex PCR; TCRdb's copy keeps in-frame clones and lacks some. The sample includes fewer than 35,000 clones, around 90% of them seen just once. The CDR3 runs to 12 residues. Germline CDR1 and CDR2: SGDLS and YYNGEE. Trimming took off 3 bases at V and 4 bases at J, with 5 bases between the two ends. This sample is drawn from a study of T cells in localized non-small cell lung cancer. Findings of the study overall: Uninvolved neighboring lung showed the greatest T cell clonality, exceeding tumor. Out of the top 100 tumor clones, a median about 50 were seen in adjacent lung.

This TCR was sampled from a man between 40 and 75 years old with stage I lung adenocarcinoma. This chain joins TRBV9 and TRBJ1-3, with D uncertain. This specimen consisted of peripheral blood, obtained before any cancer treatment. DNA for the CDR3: TGTGCCAGCAGCGGAGACGGAAACACCATATATTTT. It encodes CASSGDGNTIYF.